Below, 7 T cell receptor beta chains from the same sample are listed, as sequenced in a study of OX40 agonist ivuxolimab in advanced cancers. Only in-frame clones appear in the TCRdb table, and some are missing; sequencing was by immunoSEQ multiplex PCR. The table includes approximately 8,000 clones, roughly 70% detected once. Sequenced here: CD4+ or CD8+ T cells sorted from blood, sampled in a trial of the OX40 agonist ivuxolimab. All receptors come from an adult with an advanced solid tumor such as melanoma, head and neck, liver or kidney cancer.

The chain joins TRBV11-3 to TRBJ2-7, with D perhaps matching TRBD1 (6 bases). Trimming shortened V by 5 bases and J by 0 bases, and 11 bases separated the two germline ends. In germline, CDR1 is SGHNT, CDR2 YENEEA. This CDR3 comprises 14 residues. The CDR3 region has the DNA TGTGCCAGCAGCGAATACAGGGACTCCTACGAGCAGTACTTC. Amino acids: CASSEYRDSYEQYF. Variable domain in full (rest from reference TRBV11-3 and TRBJ2-7): EAGVVQSPRYKIIEKKQPVAFWCNPISGHNTLYWYLQNLGQGPELLIRYENEEAVDDSQLPKDRFSAERLKGVDSTLKIQPAELGDSAVYLCASSEYRDSYEQYFGPGTRLTVT.

In nucleotides, the CDR3 is TGTGCCAGCAGCTTAATAGCGGGGGGTGGAGATACGCAGTATTTT. Protein: CASSLIAGGGDTQYF. V is TRBV7-9 and J is TRBJ2-3; TRBD2 matches at 10 bases. CDR1 and CDR2 from the germline V gene are SEHNR and FQNEAQ (reference sequence). V lost 2 bases, J lost 5 bases, and 4 bases stayed unmatched. This CDR3 is 15 amino acids long.

This clone qualifies as medium-sized. V usage is TRBV29-1 and J usage is TRBJ1-1; D remains unclear. The length of the CDR3 is 11 residues. Germline V gene data show CDR1 as SQVTM and CDR2 as ANQGSEA. V dropped 7 bases and J dropped 3 bases, with 9 bases sitting between them. CDR3 sequence: CSGHMDTEAFF. CDR3 nucleotide sequence: TGCAGCGGGCATATGGACACTGAAGCTTTCTTT.

The genes are TRBV4-2 and TRBJ1-5; D might be TRBD1 (6 bases). Per germline, CDR1 LGHNA and CDR2 YNFKEQ. This CDR3 is 15 amino acids long. The germline V and J ends were trimmed by 5 bases and 5 bases, with 16 bases remaining between them. The CDR3 DNA sequence: TGTGCCAGCAGCTTGCCCGGAGGGGGAGATCAGCCCCAGCATTTT. Its protein is CASSLPGGGDQPQHF.

The count of this clone is one. This chain links TRBV4-1 with TRBJ2-1; tentative D call: TRBD1 (6 bases). This CDR3 has 14 residues. V was clipped by 3 bases and J by 8 bases, with 14 bases between them. Germline V gives CDR1 MGHRA, CDR2 YSYEKL. This CDR3 reads CASSQPGRGDEQFF. The CDR3 nucleotides read TGCGCCAGCAGCCAGCCCGGCAGGGGCGATGAGCAGTTCTTC.

The chain has TRBV5-1 and TRBJ2-7; 11 nucleotides align to TRBD1. The ends lost 7 bases at V and 2 bases at J; junction bases unmatched: 5. Germline V gives CDR1 SGHRS, CDR2 YFSETQ. This CDR3 contains 14 residues. CDR3 in amino acids: CASGPGQGAYEQYF. In DNA, the CDR3 is TGCGCCAGCGGACCGGGACAGGGGGCCTACGAGCAGTACTTC.

V is TRBV7-7 and J is TRBJ2-1, with D possibly being TRBD2 (6 bases). CDR3 size: 14 residues. CDR1 is SSHAT, CDR2 FNYEAQ, per germline (reference sequence). The germline V and J ends were trimmed by 5 bases and 4 bases, with 12 bases remaining between them. The CDR3 reads CASSPSGPYNEQFF. CDR3 bases: TGTGCCAGCAGCCCGAGCGGGCCATACAATGAGCAGTTCTTC.